The clone carrying this T cell receptor beta chain was detected many times. Its specificity is not known. A junction end diverges from the germline sequence, so it may reflect a read error. The CDR3 is made up of 15 amino acids. This specimen belongs to a study of blood T cells in healthy people across ages. Overall study findings and caveats: In long-lived donors, naive CD4+ cell counts and diversity exceeded those of aged donors. CMV infection status of these donors was not known.

The authors ran a second PCR of roughly 6 to 12 cycles using a sample-barcoded 5' primer and a J-beta primer mix. Using its own MiXCR run on the 5' RACE reads, TCRdb lists one record per CDR3 protein. The sample includes 1.5 million to 2 million distinct CDR3 sequences, about 32% seen only once; the top ten take approximately 10%. What was sequenced was blood. The gene calls are TRBV12-3 or TRBV12-4 and TRBJ2-7, with D perhaps being TRBD1 or TRBD2 (5 bases each). The TCR sequence derives from a woman aged 30 to 39 in good health. CDR3 sequence reads: CASSLDWDGSYEQYF. CDR3 coding DNA: TGTGCCAGCAGCTTAGATTGGGACGGTTCCTACGAGCAGTACTTC.